The 2 T cell receptor beta chains listed next were all sequenced from one sample in a study of T cell repertoires in cytomegalovirus infection. These TCRs are of unknown antigen specificity. TCRdb called the reads again in MiXCR, with one record for every CDR3 protein. The sample contains around 750,000 distinct CDR3 sequences, around a third of which appear only once. Sequences were derived from cultured CD8+ T cells from PBMCs, sampled from culture after CMV antigen stimulation. These receptors came from a human donor in good health (CMV status not recorded). Some clones in this sample may be carry-over from other donors' samples.

The chain couples TRBV4-1 to TRBJ2-5; D is perhaps TRBD2 (7 bases). Germline V CDR1 and CDR2: MGHRA, YSYEKL. The CDR3 consists of 15 residues. The V end lost 2 bases, the J end lost 2 bases, and 12 bases lay between the germline ends. CDR3 nucleotides: TGCGCCAGCAGCCAATGGCGGGGGACACAAGAGACCCAGTACTTC. It is translated as CASSQWRGTQETQYF.

A few counts support this clonotype. The chain combines TRBV4-1 with TRBJ1-2, with a weak D call TRBD1 (6 bases). Germline V lookup: CDR1 MGHRA, CDR2 YSYEKL. With 4 bases removed from V and 2 bases from J, the gap between germline ends came to 17 bases. The CDR3 has 16 amino acids. The CDR3 nucleotides are TGCGCCAGCAGCCCAGGGGCGAGGGTGGTAAACTATGGCTACACCTTC. This encodes CASSPGARVVNYGYTF.